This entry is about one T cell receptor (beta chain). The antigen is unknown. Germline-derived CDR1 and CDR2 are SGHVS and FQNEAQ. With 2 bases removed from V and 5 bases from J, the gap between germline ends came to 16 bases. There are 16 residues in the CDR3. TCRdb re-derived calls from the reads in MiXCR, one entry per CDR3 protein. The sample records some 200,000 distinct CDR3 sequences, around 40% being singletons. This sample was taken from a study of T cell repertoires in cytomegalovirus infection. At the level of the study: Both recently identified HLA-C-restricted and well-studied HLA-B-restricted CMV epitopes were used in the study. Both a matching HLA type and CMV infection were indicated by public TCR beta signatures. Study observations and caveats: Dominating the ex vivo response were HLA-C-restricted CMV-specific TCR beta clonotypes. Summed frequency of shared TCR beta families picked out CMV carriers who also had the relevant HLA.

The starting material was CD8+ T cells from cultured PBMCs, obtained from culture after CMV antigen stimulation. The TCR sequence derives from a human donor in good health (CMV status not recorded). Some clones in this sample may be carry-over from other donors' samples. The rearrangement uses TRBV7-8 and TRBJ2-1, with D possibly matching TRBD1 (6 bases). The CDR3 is CASSLFTGIGDNEQFF. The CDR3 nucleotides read TGTGCCAGCAGCTTATTTACAGGGATCGGCGACAATGAGCAGTTCTTC.